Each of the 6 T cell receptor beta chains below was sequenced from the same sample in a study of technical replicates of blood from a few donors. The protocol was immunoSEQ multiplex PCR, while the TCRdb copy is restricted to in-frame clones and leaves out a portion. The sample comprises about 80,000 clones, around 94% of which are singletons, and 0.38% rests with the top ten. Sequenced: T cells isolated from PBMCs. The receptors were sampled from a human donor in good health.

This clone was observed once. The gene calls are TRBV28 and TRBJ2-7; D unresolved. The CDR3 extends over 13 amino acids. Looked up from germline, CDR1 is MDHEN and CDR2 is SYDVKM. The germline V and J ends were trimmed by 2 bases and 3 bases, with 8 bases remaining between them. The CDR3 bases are TGTGCCAGCAGTTTACGCGGCCACTACGAGCAGTACTTC. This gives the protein CASSLRGHYEQYF.

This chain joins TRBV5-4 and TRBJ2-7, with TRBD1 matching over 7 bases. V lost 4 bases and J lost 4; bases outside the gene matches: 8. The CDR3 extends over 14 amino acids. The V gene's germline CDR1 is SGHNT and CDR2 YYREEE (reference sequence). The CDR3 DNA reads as TGTGCCAGCAGCGTCCTTTGGGACAGTTACGAGCAGTACTTC. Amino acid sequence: CASSVLWDSYEQYF.

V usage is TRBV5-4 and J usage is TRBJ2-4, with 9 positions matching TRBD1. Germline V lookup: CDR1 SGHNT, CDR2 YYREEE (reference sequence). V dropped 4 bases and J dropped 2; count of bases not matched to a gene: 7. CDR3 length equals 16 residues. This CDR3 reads CASSPRQGGTKNIQYF. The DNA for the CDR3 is TGTGCCAGCAGCCCTAGACAGGGGGGGACCAAAAACATTCAGTACTTC. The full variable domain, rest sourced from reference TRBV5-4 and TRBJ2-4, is ETGVTQSPTHLIKTRGQQVTLRCSSQSGHNTVSWYQQALGQGPQFIFQYYREEENGRGNFPPRFSGLQFPNYSSELNVNALELDDSALYLCASSPRQGGTKNIQYFGAGTRLSVL.

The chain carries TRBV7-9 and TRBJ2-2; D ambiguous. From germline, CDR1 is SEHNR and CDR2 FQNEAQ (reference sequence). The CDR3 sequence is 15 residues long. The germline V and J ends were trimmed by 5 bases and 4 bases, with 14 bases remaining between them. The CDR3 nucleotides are TGTGCCAGCAGCGTACCTGACTTAGGCACCGGGGAGCTGTTTTTT. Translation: CASSVPDLGTGELFF. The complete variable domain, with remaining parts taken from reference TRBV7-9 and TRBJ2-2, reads DTGVSQNPRHKITKRGQNVTFRCDPISEHNRLYWYRQTLGQGPEFLTYFQNEAQLEKSRLLSDRFSAERPKGSFSTLEIQRTEQGDSAMYLCASSVPDLGTGELFFGEGSRLTVL.

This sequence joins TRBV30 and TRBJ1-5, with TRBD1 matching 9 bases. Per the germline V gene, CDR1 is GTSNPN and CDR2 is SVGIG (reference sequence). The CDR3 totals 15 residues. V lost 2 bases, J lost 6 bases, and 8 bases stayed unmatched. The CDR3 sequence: CAWSFTGGGSQPQHF. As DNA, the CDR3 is TGTGCCTGGAGTTTCACAGGGGGCGGTAGTCAGCCCCAGCATTTT.

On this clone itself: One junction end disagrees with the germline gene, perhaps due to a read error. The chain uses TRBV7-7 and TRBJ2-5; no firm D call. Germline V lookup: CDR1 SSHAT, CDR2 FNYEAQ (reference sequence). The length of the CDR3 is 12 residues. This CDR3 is CASSSGQETQYF. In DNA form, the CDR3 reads TGTGCTAGCAGCTCAGGCCAAGAGACCCAGTACTTC.